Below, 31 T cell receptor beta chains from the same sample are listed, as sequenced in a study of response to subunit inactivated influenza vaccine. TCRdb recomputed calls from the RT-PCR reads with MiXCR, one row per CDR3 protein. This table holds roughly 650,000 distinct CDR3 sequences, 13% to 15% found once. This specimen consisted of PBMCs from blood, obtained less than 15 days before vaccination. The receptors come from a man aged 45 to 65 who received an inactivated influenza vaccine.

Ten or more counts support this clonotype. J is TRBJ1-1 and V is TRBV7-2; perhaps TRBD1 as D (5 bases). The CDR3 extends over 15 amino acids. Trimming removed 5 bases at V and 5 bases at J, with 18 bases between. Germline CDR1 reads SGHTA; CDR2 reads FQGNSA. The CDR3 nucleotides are TGTGCCAGCAGCCTAACAGGTAGGGGTTCGACTGAAGCTTTCTTT. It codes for CASSLTGRGSTEAFF.

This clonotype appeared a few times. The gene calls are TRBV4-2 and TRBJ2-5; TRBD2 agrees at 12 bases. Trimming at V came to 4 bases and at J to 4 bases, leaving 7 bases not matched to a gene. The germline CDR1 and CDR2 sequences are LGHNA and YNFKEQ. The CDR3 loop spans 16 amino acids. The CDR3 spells CASSLRTSGARETQYF. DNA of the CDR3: TGTGCCAGCAGCCTCCGGACTAGCGGGGCTCGAGAGACCCAGTACTTC.

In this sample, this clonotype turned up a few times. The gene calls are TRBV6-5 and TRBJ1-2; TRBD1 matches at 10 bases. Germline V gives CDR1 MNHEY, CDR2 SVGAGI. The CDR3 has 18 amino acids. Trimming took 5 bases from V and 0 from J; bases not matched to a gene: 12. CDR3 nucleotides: TGTGCCAGCAGTAGTACTCCGGGACAGGGGACGGCTAACTATGGCTACACCTTC. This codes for CASSSTPGQGTANYGYTF.

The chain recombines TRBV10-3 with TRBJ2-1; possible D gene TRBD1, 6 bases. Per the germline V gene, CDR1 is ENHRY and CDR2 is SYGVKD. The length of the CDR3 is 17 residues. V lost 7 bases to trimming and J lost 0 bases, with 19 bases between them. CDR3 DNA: TGTGCCATCAAACCCTCCCCAGGGGCGAGCTCCTACAATGAGCAGTTCTTC. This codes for CAIKPSPGASSYNEQFF.

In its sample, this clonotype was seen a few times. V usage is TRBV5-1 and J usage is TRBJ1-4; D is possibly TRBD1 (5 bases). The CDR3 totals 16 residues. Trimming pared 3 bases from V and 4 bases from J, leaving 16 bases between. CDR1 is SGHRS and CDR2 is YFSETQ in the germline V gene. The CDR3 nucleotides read TGCGCCAGCAGCTCCGGCCAGGGTCTCAATAATGAAAAACTGTTTTTT. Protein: CASSSGQGLNNEKLFF.

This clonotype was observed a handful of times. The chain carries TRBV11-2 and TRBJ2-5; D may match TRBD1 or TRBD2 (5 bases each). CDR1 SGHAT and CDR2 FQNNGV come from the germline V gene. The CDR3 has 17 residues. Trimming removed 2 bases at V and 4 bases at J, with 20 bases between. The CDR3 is CASSLTFDQGRRETQYF. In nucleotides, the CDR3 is TGTGCCAGCAGCTTAACGTTTGACCAGGGACGGCGAGAGACCCAGTACTTC.

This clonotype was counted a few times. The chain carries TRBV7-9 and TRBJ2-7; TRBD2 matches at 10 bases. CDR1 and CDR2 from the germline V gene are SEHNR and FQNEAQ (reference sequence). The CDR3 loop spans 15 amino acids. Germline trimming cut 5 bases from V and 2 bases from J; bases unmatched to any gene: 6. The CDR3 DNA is TGTGCCAGCAGCCGGTGGACTAGCGGAACCTACGAGCAGTACTTC. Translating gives CASSRWTSGTYEQYF.

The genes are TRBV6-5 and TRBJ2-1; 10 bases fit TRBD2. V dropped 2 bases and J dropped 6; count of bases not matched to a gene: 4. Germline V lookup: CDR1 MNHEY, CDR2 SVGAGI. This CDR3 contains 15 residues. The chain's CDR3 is CASSYRLAGVNEQFF. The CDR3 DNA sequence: TGTGCCAGCAGTTACCGTCTAGCGGGAGTCAATGAGCAGTTCTTC.

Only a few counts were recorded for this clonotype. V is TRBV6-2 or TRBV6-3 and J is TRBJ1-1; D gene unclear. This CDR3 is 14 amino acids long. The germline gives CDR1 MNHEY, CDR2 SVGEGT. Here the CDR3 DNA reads TGTGCTAGCTCGTTCGCGTTCATGAACACTGAAGCTTTCTTT. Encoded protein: CASSFAFMNTEAFF.

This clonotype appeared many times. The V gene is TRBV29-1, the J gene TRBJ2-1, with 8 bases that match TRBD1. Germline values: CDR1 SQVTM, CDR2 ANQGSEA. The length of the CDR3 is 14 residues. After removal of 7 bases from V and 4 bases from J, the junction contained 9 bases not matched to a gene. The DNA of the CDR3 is TGCAGCGCCGGACAGGGTTGGTCTTACAATGAGCAGTTCTTC. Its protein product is CSAGQGWSYNEQFF.

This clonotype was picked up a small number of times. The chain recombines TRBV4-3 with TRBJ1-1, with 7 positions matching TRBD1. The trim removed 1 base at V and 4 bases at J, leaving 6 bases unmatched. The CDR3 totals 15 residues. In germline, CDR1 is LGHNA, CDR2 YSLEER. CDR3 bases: TGCGCCAGCAGCCAAGCGAGACAGGGAGGCACTGAAGCTTTCTTT. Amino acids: CASSQARQGGTEAFF.

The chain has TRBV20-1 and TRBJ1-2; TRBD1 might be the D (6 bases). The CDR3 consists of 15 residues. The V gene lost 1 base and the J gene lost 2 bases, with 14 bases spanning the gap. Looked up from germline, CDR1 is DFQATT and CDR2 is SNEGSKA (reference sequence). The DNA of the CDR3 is TGCAGTGCTAGAGTTCGGACAGCGGACAACTATGGCTACACCTTC. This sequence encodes CSARVRTADNYGYTF.

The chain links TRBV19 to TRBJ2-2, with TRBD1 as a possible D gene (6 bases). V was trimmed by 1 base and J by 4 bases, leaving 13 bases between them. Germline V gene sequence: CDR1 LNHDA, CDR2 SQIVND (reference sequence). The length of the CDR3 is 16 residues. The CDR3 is CASSIGGHPGTGELFF. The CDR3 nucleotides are TGTGCCAGTAGTATAGGGGGACACCCGGGCACCGGGGAGCTGTTTTTT.

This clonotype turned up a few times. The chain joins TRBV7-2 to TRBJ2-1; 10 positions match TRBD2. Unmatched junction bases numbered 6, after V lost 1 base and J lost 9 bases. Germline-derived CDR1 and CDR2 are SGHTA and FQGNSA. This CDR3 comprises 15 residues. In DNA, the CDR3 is TGTGCCAGCAGCTTAGTGTTAGCGGGAGGAAGTGAGCAGTTCTTC. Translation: CASSLVLAGGSEQFF.

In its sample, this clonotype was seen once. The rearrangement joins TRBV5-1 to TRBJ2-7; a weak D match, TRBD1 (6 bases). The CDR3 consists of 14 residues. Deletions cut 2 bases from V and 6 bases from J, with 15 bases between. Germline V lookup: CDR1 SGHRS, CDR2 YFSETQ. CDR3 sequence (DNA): TGCGCCAGCAGCTTCGGACAGATAGCTAGCGAGCAGTACTTC. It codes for CASSFGQIASEQYF. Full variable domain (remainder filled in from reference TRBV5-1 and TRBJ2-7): KAGVTQTPRYLIKTRGQQVTLSCSPISGHRSVSWYQQTPGQGLQFLFEYFSETQRNKGNFPGRFSGRQFSNSRSEMNVSTLELGDSALYLCASSFGQIASEQYFGPGTRLTVT.

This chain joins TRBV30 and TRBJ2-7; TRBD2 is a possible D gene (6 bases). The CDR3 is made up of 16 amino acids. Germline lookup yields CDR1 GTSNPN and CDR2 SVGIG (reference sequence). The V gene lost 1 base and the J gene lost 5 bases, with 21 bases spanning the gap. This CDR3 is CAWSASRGNWGDEQYF. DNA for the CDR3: TGTGCCTGGAGTGCTTCTCGGGGGAACTGGGGGGACGAGCAGTACTTC.

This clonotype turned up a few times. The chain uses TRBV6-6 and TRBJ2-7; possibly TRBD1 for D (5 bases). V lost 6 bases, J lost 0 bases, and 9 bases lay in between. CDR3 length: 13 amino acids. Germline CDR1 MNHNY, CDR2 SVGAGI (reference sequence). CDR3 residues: CASSQGNSYEQYF. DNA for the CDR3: TGTGCCAGCAGCCAGGGTAACTCCTACGAGCAGTACTTC.

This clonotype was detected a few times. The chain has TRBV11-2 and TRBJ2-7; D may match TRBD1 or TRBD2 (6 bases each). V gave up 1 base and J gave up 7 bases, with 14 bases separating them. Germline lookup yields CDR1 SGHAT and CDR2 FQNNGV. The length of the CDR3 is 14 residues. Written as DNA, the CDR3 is TGTGCCAGCAGCTTAGGGGGGGCCTACTATGAGCAGTACTTC. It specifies CASSLGGAYYEQYF.

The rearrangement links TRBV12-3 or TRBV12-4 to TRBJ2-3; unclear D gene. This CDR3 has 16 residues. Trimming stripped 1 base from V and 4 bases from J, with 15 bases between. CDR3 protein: CASSLGRASRSDTQYF. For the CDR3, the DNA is TGTGCCAGCAGTTTAGGTCGGGCCTCTCGCTCAGATACGCAGTATTTT.

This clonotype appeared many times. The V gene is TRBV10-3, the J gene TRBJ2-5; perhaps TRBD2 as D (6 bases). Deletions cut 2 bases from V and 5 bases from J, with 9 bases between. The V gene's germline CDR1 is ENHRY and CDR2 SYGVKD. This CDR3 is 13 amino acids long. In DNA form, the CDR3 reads TGTGCCATCAGTGAGGGAGGGGCGGAGACCCAGTACTTC. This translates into CAISEGGAETQYF.

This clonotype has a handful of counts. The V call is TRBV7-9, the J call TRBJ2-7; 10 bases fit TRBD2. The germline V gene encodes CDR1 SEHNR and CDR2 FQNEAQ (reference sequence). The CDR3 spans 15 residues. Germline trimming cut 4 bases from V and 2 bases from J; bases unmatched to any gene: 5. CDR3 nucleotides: TGTGCCAGCAGCTATTCTAGCGGGGGAACCTACGAGCAGTACTTC. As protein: CASSYSSGGTYEQYF.

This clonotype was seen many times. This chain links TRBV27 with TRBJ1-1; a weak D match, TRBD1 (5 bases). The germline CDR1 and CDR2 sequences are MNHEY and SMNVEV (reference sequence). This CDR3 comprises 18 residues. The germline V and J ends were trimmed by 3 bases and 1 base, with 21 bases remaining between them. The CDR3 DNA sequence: TGTGCCAGCAGTTTCGGACCGGGGGACCCGCTGAGGAACACTGAAGCTTTCTTT. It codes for CASSFGPGDPLRNTEAFF.

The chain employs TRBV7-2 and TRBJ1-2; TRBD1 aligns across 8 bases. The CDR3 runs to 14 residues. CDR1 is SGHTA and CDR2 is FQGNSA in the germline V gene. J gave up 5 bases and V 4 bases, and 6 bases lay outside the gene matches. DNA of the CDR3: TGTGCCAGCAGCTCGCAGGGGGCGGGGTATGGCTACACCTTC. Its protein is CASSSQGAGYGYTF. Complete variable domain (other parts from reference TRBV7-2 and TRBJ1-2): GAGVSQSPSNKVTEKGKDVELRCDPISGHTALYWYRQSLGQGLEFLIYFQGNSAPDKSGLPSDRFSAERTGGSVSTLTIQRTQQEDSAVYLCASSSQGAGYGYTFGSGTRLTVV.

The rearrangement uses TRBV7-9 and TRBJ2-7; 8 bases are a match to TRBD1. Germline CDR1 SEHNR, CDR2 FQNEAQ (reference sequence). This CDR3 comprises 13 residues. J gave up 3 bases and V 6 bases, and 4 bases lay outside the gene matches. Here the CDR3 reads CASSYRGFYEQYF. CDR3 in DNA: TGTGCCAGCAGTTACAGGGGGTTCTACGAGCAGTACTTC. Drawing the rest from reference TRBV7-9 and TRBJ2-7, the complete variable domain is DTGVSQNPRHKITKRGQNVTFRCDPISEHNRLYWYRQTLGQGPEFLTYFQNEAQLEKSRLLSDRFSAERPKGSFSTLEIQRTEQGDSAMYLCASSYRGFYEQYFGPGTRLTVT.

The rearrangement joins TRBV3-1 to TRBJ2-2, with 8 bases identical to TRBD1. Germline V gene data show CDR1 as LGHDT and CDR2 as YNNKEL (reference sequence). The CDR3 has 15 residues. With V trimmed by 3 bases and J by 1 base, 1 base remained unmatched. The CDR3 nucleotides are TGTGCCAGCAGCCACGGACAGGGGAACACCGGGGAGCTGTTTTTT. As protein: CASSHGQGNTGELFF.

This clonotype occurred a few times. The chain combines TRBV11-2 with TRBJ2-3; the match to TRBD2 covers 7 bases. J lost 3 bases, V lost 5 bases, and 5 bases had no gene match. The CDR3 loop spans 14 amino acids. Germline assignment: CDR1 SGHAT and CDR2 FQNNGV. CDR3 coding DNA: TGTGCCAGCAGCGATCTAGCGGCGACAGATACGCAGTATTTT. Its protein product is CASSDLAATDTQYF.

The CDR3 sequence is CASSGLVSNQPQHF. As DNA, the CDR3 is TGTGCCAGCAGTGGACTCGTAAGCAATCAGCCCCAGCATTTT. The chain carries TRBV2 and TRBJ1-5; D ambiguous. The CDR3 runs to 14 residues. With 4 bases removed from V and 1 base from J, the gap between germline ends came to 8 bases. The V gene's germline CDR1 is SNHLY and CDR2 FYNNEI.

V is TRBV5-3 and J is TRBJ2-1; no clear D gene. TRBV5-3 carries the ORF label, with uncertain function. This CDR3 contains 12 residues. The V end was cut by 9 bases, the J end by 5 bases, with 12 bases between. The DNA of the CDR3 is TGTGCCATGAGCCCCGGGCACAATGAGCAGTTCTTC. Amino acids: CAMSPGHNEQFF.

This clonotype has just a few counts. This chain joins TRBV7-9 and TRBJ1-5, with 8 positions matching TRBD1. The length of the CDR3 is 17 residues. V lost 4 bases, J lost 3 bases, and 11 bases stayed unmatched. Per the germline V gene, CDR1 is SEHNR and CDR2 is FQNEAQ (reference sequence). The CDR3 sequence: CASSYSLRGQFNQPQHF. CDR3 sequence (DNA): TGTGCCAGCAGCTATAGCCTCAGGGGGCAATTCAATCAGCCCCAGCATTTT.

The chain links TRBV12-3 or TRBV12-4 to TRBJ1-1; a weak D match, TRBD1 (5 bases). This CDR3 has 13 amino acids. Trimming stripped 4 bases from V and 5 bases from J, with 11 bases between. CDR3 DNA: TGTGCCAGCAGTTGGGGGGGAGAGACTGAAGCTTTCTTT. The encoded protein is CASSWGGETEAFF.

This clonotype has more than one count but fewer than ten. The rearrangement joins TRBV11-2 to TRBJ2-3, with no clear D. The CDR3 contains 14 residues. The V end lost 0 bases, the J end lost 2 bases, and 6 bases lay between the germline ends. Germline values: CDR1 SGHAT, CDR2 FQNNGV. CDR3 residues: CASSLDGVTDTQYF. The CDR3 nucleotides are TGTGCCAGCAGCTTAGATGGGGTCACAGATACGCAGTATTTT. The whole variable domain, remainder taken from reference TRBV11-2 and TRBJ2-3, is EAGVAQSPRYKIIEKRQSVAFWCNPISGHATLYWYQQILGQGPKLLIQFQNNGVVDDSQLPKDRFSAERLKGVDSTLKIQPAKLEDSAVYLCASSLDGVTDTQYFGPGTRLTVL.